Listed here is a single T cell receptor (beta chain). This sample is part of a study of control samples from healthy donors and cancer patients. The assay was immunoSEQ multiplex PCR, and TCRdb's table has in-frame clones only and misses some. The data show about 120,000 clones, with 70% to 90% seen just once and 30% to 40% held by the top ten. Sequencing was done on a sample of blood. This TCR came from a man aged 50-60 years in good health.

CDR3 sequence (DNA): TGTGCCAGTAGTATACAAGGGGGAGCGAGCGGGGGGCCGTACAATGAGCAGTTCTTC. Its protein product is CASSIQGGASGGPYNEQFF. V usage is TRBV19 and J usage is TRBJ2-1, with 9 bases fitting TRBD2. With 2 bases clipped from V and 4 bases from J, the junction kept 15 bases outside the gene matches. CDR3 length equals 19 residues. Per the germline V gene, CDR1 is LNHDA and CDR2 is SQIVND (reference sequence).